This passage covers 11 T cell receptor beta chains from one sample sequenced in a study of type 1 and type 2 diabetes patients. PCR was run on genomic DNA. Amplification of the beta chain CDR3 used 30 forward and 13 reverse multiplex primers. One entry per CDR3 protein, called by TCRdb with MiXCR from the multiplex PCR reads. This sample yields fewer than 350,000 distinct CDR3 sequences, of which more than 40% are seen a single time; approximately 14% belongs to the top ten. Sequencing was done on a sample of peripheral blood mononuclear cells (PBMCs). These receptors all stem from a young man with type 2 diabetes.

This clonotype was observed many times. The chain recombines TRBV2 with TRBJ2-1, with D hard to call. The V gene's germline CDR1 is SNHLY and CDR2 FYNNEI. CDR3 length: 12 amino acids. V was shortened by 5 bases and J by 7 bases, with 9 bases between the two germline ends. CDR3 sequence reads: CASSIRPNEQFF. CDR3 nucleotides: TGTGCCAGCAGTATACGTCCAAATGAGCAGTTCTTC. Full variable domain (rest looked up from reference TRBV2 and TRBJ2-1): EPEVTQTPSHQVTQMGQEVILRCVPISNHLYFYWYRQILGQKVEFLVSFYNNEISEKSEIFDDQFSVERPDGSNFTLKIRSTKLEDSAMYFCASSIRPNEQFFGPGTRLTVL.

This clonotype has a handful of counts. J is TRBJ1-1 and V is TRBV7-2, with unresolved D. V was trimmed by 7 bases and J by 5 bases, leaving 11 bases between them. CDR1 is SGHTA, CDR2 FQGNSA, per germline. CDR3 length: 12 residues. CDR3 bases: TGTGCCAGCACTGCCGGTGCGACTGAAGCTTTCTTT. Translation gives CASTAGATEAFF.

In nucleotides, the CDR3 is TGTGCCAGTAGCGGAGAATATAGTGAAGCTTTCTTT. As protein: CASSGEYSEAFF. The rearrangement joins TRBV19 to TRBJ1-1; D gene ambiguous. Per germline, CDR1 LNHDA and CDR2 SQIVND (reference sequence). Between the trimmed V and J ends, which lost 6 bases and 7 bases, there was a span of 12 bases. The CDR3 extends over 12 amino acids.

The V and J genes are TRBV6-6 and TRBJ2-1; 7 bases fit TRBD2. V trimming: 5 bases; J trimming: 5 bases; junction bases outside the gene matches: 18. The CDR3 spans 18 residues. Per the germline V gene, CDR1 is MNHNY and CDR2 is SVGAGI (reference sequence). CDR3 in DNA: TGTGCCAGCAGTGAAGCGTTGTGGGAGGGAATCCCCCACAATGAGCAGTTCTTC. This codes for CASSEALWEGIPHNEQFF.

This clonotype was seen a few times. The chain couples TRBV25-1 to TRBJ2-5; 10 nucleotides match TRBD1. V gave up 5 bases and J gave up 2 bases; unmatched junction bases: 5. CDR1 is MGHDK, CDR2 SYGVNS, per germline. This CDR3 comprises 15 residues. In DNA, the CDR3 is TGTGCCAGCAGTAACCCGGGACAGGGGCAAGAGACCCAGTACTTC. Translated: CASSNPGQGQETQYF.

The chain uses TRBV6-1 and TRBJ2-7, with D tentatively TRBD2 (5 bases). Germline V lookup: CDR1 MNHNS, CDR2 SASEGT. CDR3 size: 12 residues. Trimming removed 7 bases from V and 4 bases from J, with 11 bases in between. CDR3 protein: CASKNRLYEQYF. The CDR3 region has the DNA TGTGCCAGCAAAAACAGACTATACGAGCAGTACTTC.

The J gene is TRBJ2-3, the V gene TRBV4-3; 7 nucleotides agree with TRBD1. J was trimmed by 4 bases and V by 2 bases; bases with no gene match: 6. Germline CDR1 reads LGHNA; CDR2 reads YSLEER. The CDR3 has 15 amino acids. CDR3 nucleotide sequence: TGCGCCAGCAGCCAAAATCGAGACAGGGCAGATACGCAGTATTTT. Amino acid sequence: CASSQNRDRADTQYF.

In nucleotides, the CDR3 is TGTGCCAGCACGGGACAGATCGATCAGCCCCAGCATTTT. Protein product: CASTGQIDQPQHF. The V and J genes are TRBV2 and TRBJ1-5; 7 bases agree with TRBD1. V gave up 7 bases and J gave up 5 bases; unmatched junction bases: 5. The CDR3 contains 13 residues. The germline V gene encodes CDR1 SNHLY and CDR2 FYNNEI.

In regard to this clonotype: Compared with germline, one end of the junction differs, possibly owing to a read error. The chain joins TRBV15 to TRBJ1-2; D not resolved. The CDR3 runs to 12 residues. Per the germline V gene, CDR1 is LNHNV and CDR2 is YYDKDF (reference sequence). This CDR3 reads CATSITNYGCTF. The CDR3 region has the DNA TGTGCCACCAGCATTACAAACTATGGCTGCACCTTC.

A single count supports this clonotype. The chain uses TRBV9 and TRBJ2-5; D might be TRBD2 (5 bases). The germline V gene encodes CDR1 SGDLS and CDR2 YYNGEE. This CDR3 has 18 amino acids. Trimming took 0 bases from V and 3 from J, leaving 21 bases between them. For the CDR3, the DNA is TGTGCCAGCAGCGTAGCGGAAGGTGTCGCGGGCGAGAAAGAGACCCAGTACTTC. It encodes CASSVAEGVAGEKETQYF.

This clonotype was seen a single time. This sequence joins TRBV13 and TRBJ2-7; tentative D call: TRBD1 (7 bases). The DNA end is a closer match to TRBJ2-5, so the J assignment may be wrong. The CDR3 is made up of 15 amino acids. In germline, CDR1 is PRHDT, CDR2 FYEKMQ (reference sequence). CDR3 region: CASSLARGESETQYF. The DNA for the CDR3 is TGTGCCAGCAGCTTAGCCAGGGGGGAATCCGAGACCCAGTACTTC.